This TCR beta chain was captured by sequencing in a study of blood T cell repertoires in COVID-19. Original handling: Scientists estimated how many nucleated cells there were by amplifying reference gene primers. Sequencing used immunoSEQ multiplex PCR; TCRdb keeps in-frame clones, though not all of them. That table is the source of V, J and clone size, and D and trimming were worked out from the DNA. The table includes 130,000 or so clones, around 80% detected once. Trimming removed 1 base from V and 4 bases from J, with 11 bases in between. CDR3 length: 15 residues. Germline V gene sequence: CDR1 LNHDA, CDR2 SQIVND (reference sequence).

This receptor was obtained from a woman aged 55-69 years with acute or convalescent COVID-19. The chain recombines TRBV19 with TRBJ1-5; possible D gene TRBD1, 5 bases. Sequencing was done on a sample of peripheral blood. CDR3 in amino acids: CASSIGGTVNQPQHF. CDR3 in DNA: TGTGCCAGTAGTATAGGCGGGACCGTTAATCAGCCCCAGCATTTT.